A selection of T cell receptor beta chains follows, all from one sample in a study of pediatric ulcerative colitis. Assay used: immunoSEQ multiplex PCR; TCRdb lists only in-frame clones, some missing. The table records some 57,000 clones, about 90% of them present only once. Sequenced: blood. Every receptor here comes from a boy under 18 who was a control in a study of pediatric ulcerative colitis. The conserved cysteine and the conserved F or W are not part of the CDR3 here. Fields, in order: J gene, D gene, V gene, CDR3 protein. D genes are given only for firm matches.

j_gene: TRBJ2-1
d_gene: NA
v_gene: TRBV13
CDR3aa: ASSEENEQF

j_gene: TRBJ2-1
d_gene: NA
v_gene: TRBV19
CDR3aa: ASSYRDLVYNEQF

j_gene: TRBJ2-2
d_gene: TRBD1
v_gene: TRBV11-2
CDR3aa: ASSRVQGAGGELF

j_gene: TRBJ2-2
d_gene: NA
v_gene: TRBV5-4
CDR3aa: ASSPGPGMNTGELF

j_gene: TRBJ1-3
d_gene: NA
v_gene: TRBV29-1
CDR3aa: SVEQDPGNTIY

j_gene: TRBJ2-1
d_gene: TRBD2
v_gene: TRBV19
CDR3aa: ASSPAGGSYNEQF

j_gene: TRBJ2-5
d_gene: NA
v_gene: TRBV25-1
CDR3aa: ASSPIDDDILY

j_gene: TRBJ1-6
d_gene: NA
v_gene: TRBV9
CDR3aa: ASSGGGLNSPLH

j_gene: TRBJ1-2
d_gene: NA
v_gene: TRBV25-1
CDR3aa: ASSDRMGSIYGYT

j_gene: TRBJ2-7
d_gene: NA
v_gene: TRBV5-1
CDR3aa: ASSLDSIGVSYEQY

j_gene: TRBJ2-1
d_gene: NA
v_gene: TRBV15
CDR3aa: ATSRDRAGIGEQF

j_gene: TRBJ2-6
d_gene: TRBD1
v_gene: TRBV11-1
CDR3aa: ASSKFRTGGSGANVLT

j_gene: TRBJ2-7
d_gene: NA
v_gene: TRBV19
CDR3aa: ASSILLNYEQY

j_gene: TRBJ2-4
d_gene: NA
v_gene: TRBV4-1
CDR3aa: ASSQDGVGGAKNIQY

j_gene: TRBJ2-7
d_gene: TRBD2
v_gene: TRBV10-2
CDR3aa: ASRGTSGSYEQY

j_gene: TRBJ2-7
d_gene: TRBD2
v_gene: TRBV28
CDR3aa: ASSSQAGGPQYEQY

j_gene: TRBJ2-7
d_gene: NA
v_gene: TRBV5-6
CDR3aa: ASSFVGLAYEQY

j_gene: TRBJ1-1
d_gene: NA
v_gene: TRBV4-3
CDR3aa: ASSSPGEGRSEAF

j_gene: TRBJ2-1
d_gene: TRBD2
v_gene: TRBV2
CDR3aa: ASTSTSGEYNEQF

j_gene: TRBJ1-2
d_gene: NA
v_gene: TRBV6-5
CDR3aa: ASSYGGSIYGYT

j_gene: TRBJ1-1
d_gene: NA
v_gene: TRBV19
CDR3aa: ASSMGGNTEAF

j_gene: TRBJ2-1
d_gene: NA
v_gene: TRBV5-1
CDR3aa: ASSLEPTAYNEQF

j_gene: TRBJ2-1
d_gene: NA
v_gene: TRBV9
CDR3aa: ASSGFSYNEQF

j_gene: TRBJ2-4
d_gene: TRBD1
v_gene: TRBV9
CDR3aa: ASSARAGQGNIQY

j_gene: TRBJ2-1
d_gene: TRBD2
v_gene: TRBV2
CDR3aa: ASRRTSQYNEQF

j_gene: TRBJ2-7
d_gene: NA
v_gene: TRBV7-6
CDR3aa: ASSLDLGVGSSYEQY